The rows below give T cell receptor beta chains drawn from one sample of a study of CD8 T cells in ankylosing spondylitis. Each CDR3 protein is one row after TCRdb ran MiXCR on the 5' RACE reads. The sample consists of 200,000 to 300,000 distinct CDR3 sequences, roughly 10% of them appearing once. The specimen sequenced was blood, either unsorted or a sorted T cell fraction (not recorded which). The receptors derive from a male donor with ankylosing spondylitis or in good health (not recorded which). Both conserved end residues are part of each CDR3. A D gene is named only where the DNA matches it firmly. Clone size is given for some rows only: seen once, a few or many times, or a class if the clone is expanded.

j_gene	d_gene	abundance	v_gene	CDR3aa	CDR3nt
TRBJ1-2	NA	NA	TRBV4-2	CARGPRIDGYTF	TGTGCCAGGGGCCCCCGAATCGACGGCTACACCTTC
TRBJ2-4	NA	many	TRBV12-3/TRBV12-4	CASSFTQGNIQYF	TGTGCCAGCAGCTTCACACAGGGAAACATTCAGTACTTC
TRBJ2-3	NA	many	TRBV19	CASSERQMRADTQYF	TGTGCCAGTAGTGAACGACAGATGCGGGCAGATACGCAGTATTTT
TRBJ2-7	NA	few	TRBV2	CASSEALAGDEQYF	TGTGCCAGCAGTGAAGCGCTGGCAGGGGACGAGCAGTACTTC
TRBJ1-4	NA	many	TRBV6-1	CASSDGGLNEKLFF	TGTGCCAGCAGCGATGGGGGGTTGAATGAAAAACTGTTTTTT
TRBJ1-5	NA	many	TRBV4-2	CASSQERMRNQPQHF	TGTGCCAGCAGCCAAGAAAGGATGCGCAATCAGCCCCAGCATTTT
TRBJ1-2	TRBD1	many	TRBV6-5	CASSYSGSSGQSLF	TGTGCCAGCAGTTACTCGGGAAGTTCGGGACAGAGTCTCTTC
TRBJ2-3	NA	few	TRBV5-1	CASSGTRDTQYF	TGCGCCAGCAGCGGTACGAGAGATACGCAGTATTTT
TRBJ1-2	NA	many	TRBV3-1	CASSQVSGYTF	TGTGCCAGCAGCCAAGTCAGTGGCTACACCTTC
TRBJ2-3	TRBD1	many	TRBV30	CAWTPGQATRDTQYF	TGTGCCTGGACCCCGGGACAGGCTACACGAGATACGCAGTATTTT